The following is a TCR beta chain sequence with its context. Patients in Seattle were enrolled during active infection, then followed longitudinally. V shed 4 bases, J shed 4 bases, and the junction held 14 bases outside the gene matches. CDR1 is SGHKS, CDR2 YYEKEE, per germline (reference sequence). This CDR3 is built from 17 residues. These data are taken from a study of blood T cell repertoires in COVID-19. Study as a whole: The origin of the acute and convalescent COVID-19 samples was the United States, Italy and Spain.

In the study's own analysis: For nucleated cells, counts were estimated from reference gene primer amplification. The table came from immunoSEQ multiplex PCR; TCRdb's copy has only in-frame clones and leaves some out. V, J and clone size are taken as reported in that table, and D and trimming were inferred from the DNA itself. In the table there are around 400,000 clones, about 87% of which are singletons. The sample was peripheral blood. The chain recombines TRBV5-5 with TRBJ1-2; 9 bases are shared with TRBD1. The sequence came from an older woman with COVID-19, enrolled during active disease. In DNA, the CDR3 is TGTGCCAGCAGCCCCCCCGCCGGGACAGGGCTATTCTATGGCTACACCTTC. Amino acids: CASSPPAGTGLFYGYTF.